This T cell receptor beta chain stems from a study of tumor-infiltrating lymphocytes in primary liver carcinoma. Background on the study: Surgical resection treated primary liver carcinoma in the patients.

This clonotype was recorded many times. Its antigen is not known. Germline DNA was also extracted, with blood RNA taken from unsorted whole blood. Patients in the cohort were treatment-naive and living with chronic HBV infection. Trimming at V came to 10 bases and at J to 1 base, leaving 10 bases not matched to a gene. Germline assignment: CDR1 MGHRA and CDR2 YSYEKL. The CDR3 is 15 amino acids. Constant-region priming of approximately 500 ng total RNA yielded TCR beta cDNA. TCR beta libraries came from three nested multiplex PCR rounds using slightly modified ARM-PCR. Each of the first two PCR rounds ran approximately 9 cycles with TRBV1-TRBV30 forward and C-beta reverse primers. From the multiplex PCR reads, TCRdb called clonotypes with MiXCR, one entry per CDR3 protein. The sample lists 310,000 or so distinct CDR3 sequences, approximately 54% occurring once. Regarding the study as a whole: Significantly larger top-250-clone fractions were found in tumors than in blood (p = 0.039).

This rearrangement joins TRBV4-1 to TRBJ2-1, with TRBD2 matching 7 bases. Sequenced: peripheral blood. The sequence came from a woman in her 30s with primary liver carcinoma and hepatitis B virus infection. The CDR3: CATFTGGSSYNEQFF. Here the CDR3 DNA reads TGCGCCACCTTTACGGGAGGATCGTCCTACAATGAGCAGTTCTTC.